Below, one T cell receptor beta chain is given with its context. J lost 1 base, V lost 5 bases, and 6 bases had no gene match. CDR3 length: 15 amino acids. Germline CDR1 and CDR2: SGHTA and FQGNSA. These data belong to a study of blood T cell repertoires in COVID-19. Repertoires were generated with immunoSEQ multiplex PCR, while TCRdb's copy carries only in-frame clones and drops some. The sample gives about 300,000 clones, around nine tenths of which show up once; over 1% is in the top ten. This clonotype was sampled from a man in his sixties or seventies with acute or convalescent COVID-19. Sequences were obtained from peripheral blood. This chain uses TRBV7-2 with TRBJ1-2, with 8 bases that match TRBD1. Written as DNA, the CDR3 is TGTGCCAGCAGCGTAAAAGACAGGGGTAACTATGGCTACACCTTC. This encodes CASSVKDRGNYGYTF.